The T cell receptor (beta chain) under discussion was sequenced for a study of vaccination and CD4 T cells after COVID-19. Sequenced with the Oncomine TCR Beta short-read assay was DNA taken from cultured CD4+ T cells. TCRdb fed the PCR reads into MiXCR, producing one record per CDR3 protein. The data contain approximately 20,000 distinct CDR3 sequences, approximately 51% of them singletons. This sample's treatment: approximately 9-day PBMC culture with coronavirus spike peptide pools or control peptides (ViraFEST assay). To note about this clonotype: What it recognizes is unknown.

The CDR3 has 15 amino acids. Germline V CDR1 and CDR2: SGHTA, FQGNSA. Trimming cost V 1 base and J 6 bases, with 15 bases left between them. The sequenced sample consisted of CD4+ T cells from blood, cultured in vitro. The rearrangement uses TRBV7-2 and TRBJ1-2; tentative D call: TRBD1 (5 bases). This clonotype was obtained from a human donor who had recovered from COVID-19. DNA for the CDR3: TGTGCCAGCAGCTTAGTAGGGCAGGGTGCGGATGGCTACACCTTC. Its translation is CASSLVGQGADGYTF.